The 15 T cell receptor beta chains in this list originate from one sample, sequenced in a study of response to subunit inactivated influenza vaccine. TCRdb re-derived calls from the RT-PCR reads in MiXCR, one entry per CDR3 protein. The sample consists of fewer than 800,000 distinct CDR3 sequences, less than 20% of them appearing once. This specimen consisted of PBMCs from blood, obtained 12 days after vaccination. These receptors were obtained from a man aged 50-60 years who received an inactivated influenza vaccine.

This clonotype showed up many times. The chain couples TRBV3-1 to TRBJ1-1; the match to TRBD1 covers 8 bases. This CDR3 spans 14 amino acids. Germline V lookup: CDR1 LGHDT, CDR2 YNNKEL (reference sequence). Germline trimming cut 3 bases from V and 10 bases from J; bases unmatched to any gene: 10. CDR3 nucleotide sequence: TGTGCCAGCAGCCACAGGGACAGGCCGAGGAGAGCTTTCTTT. Translated: CASSHRDRPRRAFF.

This clonotype was seen a few times. The genes are TRBV7-6 and TRBJ2-4, with 9 bases aligning to TRBD1. The length of the CDR3 is 16 residues. Germline lookup yields CDR1 SGHVS and CDR2 FNYEAQ. Trimming took 5 bases from V and 0 from J; bases not matched to a gene: 5. CDR3 in DNA: TGTGCCAGCAGCGCTACAGGGGGCCTAGCCAAAAACATTCAGTACTTC. This encodes CASSATGGLAKNIQYF.

This clonotype was observed at least ten times. The CDR3 region has the DNA TGTGCCAGCAGTTTAAACAGGCGAGAGACCCAGTACTTC. It encodes CASSLNRRETQYF. J is TRBJ2-5 and V is TRBV12-3 or TRBV12-4; possibly TRBD1 for D (5 bases). Trimming shortened V by 2 bases and J by 4 bases, and 8 bases separated the two germline ends. CDR3 length equals 13 residues.

The rearrangement links TRBV29-1 to TRBJ1-1; unclear D gene. Trimming took 5 bases from V and 2 from J, leaving 9 bases between them. CDR1 is SQVTM, CDR2 ANQGSEA, per germline. The CDR3 runs to 12 residues. CDR3 nucleotide sequence: TGCAGCGTTTTTACAGTTAACACTGAAGCTTTCTTT. Translating gives CSVFTVNTEAFF. Based on the CDR3 plus reference TRBV29-1 and TRBJ1-1, the full variable domain is SAVISQKPSRDICQRGTSLTIQCQVDSQVTMMFWYRQQPGQSLTLIATANQGSEATYESGFVIDKFPISRPNLTFSTLTVSNMSPEDSSIYLCSVFTVNTEAFFGQGTRLTVV.

This clonotype was seen a handful of times. V gene TRBV6-1 combines with J gene TRBJ1-5; D is possibly TRBD1 (5 bases). There are 15 residues in the CDR3. Germline values: CDR1 MNHNS, CDR2 SASEGT. V shed 6 bases and J shed 7 bases, with 19 bases lying between them. The CDR3 bases are TGTGCCAGCAGCGGCGACGGGGGTTTGCGGCAGCCCCAGCATTTT. Protein sequence: CASSGDGGLRQPQHF.

This clonotype came up a few times. The rearrangement uses TRBV7-9 and TRBJ1-2; D is ambiguous. The V gene's germline CDR1 is SEHNR and CDR2 FQNEAQ (reference sequence). Trimming took 1 base from V and 8 from J, leaving 5 bases between them. The CDR3 consists of 11 residues. This CDR3 reads CASSLVHGYTF. The CDR3, as DNA: TGTGCCAGCAGCTTAGTACACGGCTACACCTTC.

The chain is built from TRBV20-1 and TRBJ2-7, with a tentative D call TRBD1 (6 bases). Trimming took off 5 bases at V and 2 bases at J, with 16 bases between the two ends. Germline V gene data show CDR1 as DFQATT and CDR2 as SNEGSKA (reference sequence). The CDR3 runs 14 residues. The CDR3: CSASPGHRPYEQYF. The CDR3 bases are TGCAGTGCTTCACCGGGACACAGACCCTACGAGCAGTACTTC.

The rearrangement uses TRBV20-1 and TRBJ2-3; 7 bases align to TRBD2. The CDR3 consists of 13 residues. From germline, CDR1 is DFQATT and CDR2 SNEGSKA (reference sequence). The V gene end was trimmed by 6 bases and the J gene end by 1 base; junction bases not matched to a gene: 4. The CDR3: CSATAGGTDTQYF. The CDR3, as DNA: TGCAGTGCCACGGCGGGGGGCACAGATACGCAGTATTTT.

This chain connects TRBV7-9 to TRBJ2-7; D gene unclear. This CDR3 region has 13 residues. Germline CDR1 and CDR2: SEHNR and FQNEAQ (reference sequence). Trimming left V 2 bases short and J 5 bases short, with 10 bases between. The DNA of the CDR3 is TGTGCCAGCAGCTTACGAAGCGTACACGAGCAGTACTTC. It specifies CASSLRSVHEQYF.

The J gene is TRBJ2-5, the V gene TRBV7-9, with 7 nucleotides matching TRBD2. The germline V gene encodes CDR1 SEHNR and CDR2 FQNEAQ (reference sequence). The CDR3 consists of 14 residues. With 4 bases clipped from V and 5 bases from J, the junction kept 7 bases outside the gene matches. The CDR3 sequence: CASSYVTGGETQYF. The CDR3 nucleotides read TGTGCCAGCAGCTACGTTACGGGGGGTGAGACCCAGTACTTC. Variable domain in full (rest from reference TRBV7-9 and TRBJ2-5): DTGVSQNPRHKITKRGQNVTFRCDPISEHNRLYWYRQTLGQGPEFLTYFQNEAQLEKSRLLSDRFSAERPKGSFSTLEIQRTEQGDSAMYLCASSYVTGGETQYFGPGTRLLVL.

This clonotype was picked up a small number of times. The chain carries TRBV9 and TRBJ2-7; 7 bases fit TRBD2. The CDR3 runs 15 residues. Germline V gene data show CDR1 as SGDLS and CDR2 as YYNGEE. Trimming cost V 0 bases and J 4 bases; bases outside gene matches: 7. CDR3 in DNA: TGTGCCAGCAGCGTAGAAACTAGCGTTCTTTACGAGCAGTACTTC. It translates to CASSVETSVLYEQYF.

The chain couples TRBV6-5 to TRBJ2-2, with a tentative D call TRBD1 (6 bases). The length of the CDR3 is 18 residues. Germline V gene lookup returns CDR1 MNHEY and CDR2 SVGAGI. V was pared by 0 bases and J by 2 bases, with 16 bases between. CDR3 residues: CASSYSIEQGSNTGELFF. In nucleotides, the CDR3 is TGTGCCAGCAGTTACTCGATAGAGCAGGGGAGTAACACCGGGGAGCTGTTTTTT.

The rearrangement uses TRBV12-3 or TRBV12-4 and TRBJ1-5, with TRBD1 matching 8 bases. CDR3 length: 13 residues. Trimming took 6 bases from V and 9 from J; bases not matched to a gene: 7. The CDR3 nucleotides are TGTGCCAGCAGCCCGGACAGGGCGCGGCCCCAGCATTTT. Translated: CASSPDRARPQHF.

This clonotype was detected only a few times. The rearrangement links TRBV20-1 to TRBJ2-7; 9 bases match TRBD2. The CDR3 has 15 amino acids. The germline V gene has CDR1 DFQATT and CDR2 SNEGSKA (reference sequence). V lost 6 bases and J lost 0; bases outside the gene matches: 9. The CDR3 coding sequence is TGCAGTGCAAGGGGGGCTAGCGGGATCTCCTACGAGCAGTACTTC. Protein sequence: CSARGASGISYEQYF.

This clonotype was seen more than once but under ten times. The chain employs TRBV3-1 and TRBJ2-7, with D possibly being TRBD1 (6 bases). Germline CDR1 and CDR2: LGHDT and YNNKEL (reference sequence). V was clipped by 3 bases and J by 0 bases, with 18 bases between them. CDR3 length equals 17 residues. CDR3 loop: CASSQGARGLSSYEQYF. The CDR3 coding sequence is TGTGCCAGCAGCCAGGGGGCCAGGGGTTTAAGCTCCTACGAGCAGTACTTC.